The clone carrying this TCR beta chain was counted at least ten times. Per germline, CDR1 SGHDT and CDR2 YYEEEE. Trimming shortened V by 2 bases and J by 2 bases, and 17 bases separated the two germline ends. The CDR3 spans 16 residues. In TCRdb, the multiplex PCR reads were re-called with MiXCR into one record per CDR3 protein. The sample yields 150,000 to 200,000 distinct CDR3 sequences, approximately 33% seen once. This sample was taken from a study of breast tumors, draining lymph nodes, adjacent tissues. The lymph nodes were axillary draining lymph nodes from breast cancer patients. This TCR came from a female donor with breast cancer. Some clones in this sample may be carry-over from other donors' samples. Sequencing was carried out using axillary lymph node tissue. The J gene is TRBJ2-7, the V gene TRBV5-6; TRBD1 or TRBD2 may be the D gene (5 bases each). CDR3 DNA: TGTGCCAGCAGCTTTTGGCAGGGAGTGTGGACCTACGAGCAGTACTTC. The encoded protein is CASSFWQGVWTYEQYF.